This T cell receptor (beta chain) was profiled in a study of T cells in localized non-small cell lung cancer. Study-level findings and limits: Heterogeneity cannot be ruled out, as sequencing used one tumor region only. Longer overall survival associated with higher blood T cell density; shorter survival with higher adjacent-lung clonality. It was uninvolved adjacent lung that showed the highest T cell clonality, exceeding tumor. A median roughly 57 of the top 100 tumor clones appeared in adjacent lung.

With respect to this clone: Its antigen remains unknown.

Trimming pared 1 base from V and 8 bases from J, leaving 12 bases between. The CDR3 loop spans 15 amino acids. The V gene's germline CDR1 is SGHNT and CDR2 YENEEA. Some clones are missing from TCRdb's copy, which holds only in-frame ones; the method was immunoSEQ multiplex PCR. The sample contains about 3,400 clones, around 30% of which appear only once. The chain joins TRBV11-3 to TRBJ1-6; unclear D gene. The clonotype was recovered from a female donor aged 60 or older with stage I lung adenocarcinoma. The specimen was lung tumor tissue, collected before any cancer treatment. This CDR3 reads CASSLGTGAYSPLHF. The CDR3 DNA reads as TGTGCCAGCAGCTTAGGAACCGGCGCTTATTCACCCCTCCACTTT.